This T cell receptor beta chain was identified during a study of glioma-infiltrating T cells after dendritic cell vaccination. Whole-study context: Patients received autologous tumor lysate-pulsed dendritic cell vaccination between about 2003 and 2013. Findings and caveats of the study: Higher TCR clonality did not directly relate to longer survival.

As to this clone: Its matching antigen is unknown.

V was cut by 5 bases and J by 6 bases, with 23 bases left in between. CDR1 MNHEY and CDR2 SMNVEV come from the germline V gene (reference sequence). The length of the CDR3 is 17 residues. Only patients with spare fresh-frozen tumor and over two years of follow-up were included. The primer mix had 60 V beta and 13 J beta primers. Libraries were prepared by immunoSEQ multiplex PCR; TCRdb keeps only in-frame clonotypes and omits some of them. The data contain around 100,000 clones, more than 80% of them seen just once; the ten biggest clones take up more than 10%. The chain employs TRBV27 and TRBJ2-1; TRBD1 might be the D (6 bases). The specimen comprised blood, sampled before dendritic cell vaccination. The TCR comes from a human donor with glioblastoma. CDR3 nucleotide sequence: TGTGCCAGCAGTCCGCAGACAGGAGACAGAGCCCGCAATGAGCAGTTCTTC. Translating it yields CASSPQTGDRARNEQFF.